This T cell receptor beta chain was identified during a study of Graves' ophthalmopathy and Graves' hyperthyroidism. The length of the CDR3 is 17 residues. Losses at the gene ends were 2 bases for V and 6 bases for J; bases not matched to a gene: 15. With respect to this clonotype: The antigen remains undetermined.

The study's findings and limits: Also, most clonotypes expanded in the thyroid above 0.001 frequency appeared in blood. In predicting ophthalmopathy progression, the model reached 70% to 71% sensitivity and 72.22% specificity.

Using RNA transcripts, the TCR beta CDR3 regions were amplified. First-round RT-PCR relied on HTBI primers, and a second-round multiplex PCR came next. TCRdb ran MiXCR on the multiplex PCR reads and lists one entry per CDR3 protein. This sample has hundreds of thousands of distinct CDR3 sequences, with about a fifth found just once. Pregnant or lactating patients and those with other autoimmune diseases or uncontrolled infections were excluded. From fresh peripheral blood, 8 to 10 ml in volume, the PBMCs were obtained. This sequence joins TRBV12-3 or TRBV12-4 and TRBJ1-2; 7 nucleotides align to TRBD1. The sequence came from a woman in her late teens or twenties with stable Graves' hyperthyroidism. Some clones in this sample may be carry-over from other donors' samples. Sequencing was performed on peripheral blood. The CDR3 bases are TGTGCCAGCAGTTTAAAGGTGACAGGGATGGCTCGGAATGGCTACACCTTC. This sequence encodes CASSLKVTGMARNGYTF.